Shown below are 10 T cell receptor beta chains from a single sample sequenced in a study of T cells in Graves' hyperthyroidism and ophthalmopathy. It was RNA transcripts that yielded the amplified TCR beta CDR3 regions. Carried out on the TCR CDR3, a first-round RT-PCR used the HTBI primer set. MiXCR was run by TCRdb on the multiplex PCR reads, yielding one entry per CDR3 protein. The sample lists fewer than 550,000 distinct CDR3 sequences, 15% to 19% seen once, with 7.7% in the top ten. The sequencing input was blood. These receptors all come from a woman between 18 and 29 years old with Graves' hyperthyroidism.

In its sample, this clonotype was seen a few times. The chain is built from TRBV15 and TRBJ2-5, with D tentatively TRBD2 (6 bases). V was clipped by 5 bases and J by 2 bases, with 15 bases between them. Germline V gene sequence: CDR1 LNHNV, CDR2 YYDKDF (reference sequence). CDR3 size: 15 residues. The CDR3 sequence: CATSAGSGRQETQYF. The CDR3 DNA is TGTGCCACCAGCGCGGGGTCCGGACGGCAAGAGACCCAGTACTTC.

This clonotype came up many times. The V call is TRBV9, the J call TRBJ2-7; maybe TRBD2 (6 bases). The V gene lost 0 bases and the J gene lost 2 bases, with 12 bases spanning the gap. The CDR3 is 15 residues long. Germline assignment: CDR1 SGDLS and CDR2 YYNGEE. In DNA form, the CDR3 reads TGTGCCAGCAGCGTAGCTAGCGTTTTACCCTACGAGCAGTACTTC. It specifies CASSVASVLPYEQYF.

Notes on this clonotype: A read error may account for a junction end that differs from germline. J is TRBJ1-5 and V is TRBV18; D remains ambiguous. This CDR3 contains 18 residues. Germline assignment: CDR1 KGHSH and CDR2 LQKENI. In DNA form, the CDR3 reads TGTGCCAGCTCAGCACCGGCCCAGTTTACTGATAGCAATCAGCCCCAGCATTTT. Amino acid sequence: CASSAPAQFTDSNQPQHF.

The V gene is TRBV20-1, the J gene TRBJ1-2, with D possibly matching TRBD1 (5 bases). This CDR3 spans 14 amino acids. Germline CDR1 reads DFQATT; CDR2 reads SNEGSKA (reference sequence). V was cut by 1 base and J by 3 bases, with 12 bases left in between. The CDR3 DNA sequence: TGCAGTGCTAGAGTATCGGGGCAGGACTATGGCTACACCTTC. It is translated as CSARVSGQDYGYTF.

At least ten counts were recorded for this clonotype. The genes are TRBV6-1 and TRBJ2-2, with 8 bases identical to TRBD1. This CDR3 comprises 15 residues. The V segment lost 7 bases and the J segment 6 bases; nucleotides outside the gene matches: 10. In germline, CDR1 is MNHNS, CDR2 SASEGT. Written as DNA, the CDR3 is TGTGCCAGCACCGGACAGGGTATTCCCTCCGGGGAGCTGTTTTTT. It specifies CASTGQGIPSGELFF.

This clonotype was recorded many times. The chain is built from TRBV3-1 and TRBJ2-7; 9 bases are shared with TRBD2. CDR3 size: 15 residues. Germline V gene data show CDR1 as LGHDT and CDR2 as YNNKEL (reference sequence). The V and J ends lost 3 bases and 7 bases, in that order; junction bases with no gene match: 10. The CDR3 spells CASSQGVAGAGEQYF. In DNA form, the CDR3 reads TGTGCCAGCAGCCAGGGGGTAGCGGGAGCGGGGGAGCAGTACTTC.

This clonotype was found a few times. A read error may explain this, as a much larger clone is one base away. V gene TRBV11-3 combines with J gene TRBJ2-1; D call uncertain. CDR1 and CDR2 (germline): SGHNT, YENEEA. The CDR3 extends over 16 amino acids. In nucleotides, the CDR3 is TGTGCCAGCAGCTTAGAAAGGGTCAGCTCCTACAATGGGCAGTTCTTC. Its protein product is CASSLERVSSYNGQFF.

The genes are TRBV19 and TRBJ2-3; 7 bases line up with TRBD2. CDR1 and CDR2 from the germline V gene are LNHDA and SQIVND (reference sequence). This CDR3 region has 17 residues. Trimming removed 3 bases from V and 5 bases from J; junction bases left unmatched: 14. CDR3 protein: CASSIGITSDGGDTQYF. DNA for the CDR3: TGTGCCAGTAGTATCGGTATAACTAGCGATGGGGGAGATACGCAGTATTTT.

This clonotype was detected ten times or more. The rearrangement uses TRBV4-1 and TRBJ2-1; the match to TRBD2 covers 10 bases. From germline, CDR1 is MGHRA and CDR2 YSYEKL. CDR3 length: 18 residues. V trimming: 2 bases; J trimming: 7 bases; junction bases outside the gene matches: 14. The CDR3, as DNA: TGCGCCAGCAGCCAACAAGCGGGAGGGCCAACGGCCGGGAATGAGCAGTTCTTC. It translates to CASSQQAGGPTAGNEQFF.

At least ten counts were recorded for this clonotype. This chain links TRBV20-1 with TRBJ2-6; D is perhaps TRBD1 (6 bases). CDR1 and CDR2 (germline): DFQATT, SNEGSKA (reference sequence). The V and J ends lost 5 bases and 0 bases respectively, with 17 bases between them. The CDR3 covers 17 residues. The CDR3 loop reads CSADNREVGSGANVLTF. CDR3 DNA: TGCAGTGCTGATAACAGGGAAGTTGGCTCTGGGGCCAACGTCCTGACTTTC.